This TCR beta chain derives from a study of OX40 agonist ivuxolimab in advanced cancers. Trimming pared 4 bases from V and 7 bases from J, leaving 5 bases between. This CDR3 comprises 10 residues. Germline CDR1 is DFQATT and CDR2 is SNEGSKA (reference sequence). TCRdb's copy holds only in-frame clones and misses some; the assay was immunoSEQ multiplex PCR. The data show under 60,000 clones, with around 88% seen just once and around a third held by the top ten. The material was CD4+ or CD8+ T cells sorted from blood, obtained in a trial of the OX40 agonist ivuxolimab. The chain joins TRBV20-1 to TRBJ2-1, with D unresolved. This clonotype was sampled from an adult with an advanced solid tumor such as melanoma, head and neck, liver or kidney cancer. The CDR3 loop reads CSANRNEQFF. CDR3 nucleotide sequence: TGCAGTGCTAACCGGAATGAGCAGTTCTTC.